The rows below give T cell receptor beta chains drawn from one sample of a study of early T cells in non-severe SARS-CoV-2 infection. Each CDR3 protein is one row after TCRdb ran MiXCR on the 5' RACE reads. In the table there are tens of thousands of distinct CDR3 sequences, around 12% of which are singletons. The sample was whole blood. All receptors derive from an adult who was a healthcare worker with PCR-confirmed SARS-CoV-2 infection or an uninfected control (not recorded which). CDR3s include the opening cysteine and the closing phenylalanine or tryptophan. D genes are given only for firm matches. Not all rows give a size; the values are once, few, many and, for expanded clones, a class.

V gene: TRBV2
J gene: TRBJ2-2
clone size: many
D gene: -
CDR3 DNA: TGTGCCAGCAGGCACGAGCGGACGAACACCGGGGAGCTGTTTTTT
CDR3 protein: CASRHERTNTGELFF

V gene: TRBV5-1
J gene: TRBJ2-3
clone size: -
D gene: TRBD2
CDR3 DNA: TGCGCCAGCTCCGGGACTAGCGGGACGTACACAGATACGCAGTATTTT
CDR3 protein: CASSGTSGTYTDTQYF

V gene: TRBV21-1
J gene: TRBJ2-7
clone size: many
D gene: -
CDR3 DNA: TGTGCCAGCAGCAGGCGACTAGCGGGGAGCTCCTACGAGCAGTACTTC
CDR3 protein: CASSRRLAGSSYEQYF

V gene: TRBV9
J gene: TRBJ1-2
clone size: -
D gene: -
CDR3 DNA: TGTGCCAGCAGCGTTGCCAGTTCCAACTATGGCTACACCTTC
CDR3 protein: CASSVASSNYGYTF

V gene: TRBV7-2
J gene: TRBJ2-1
clone size: many
D gene: TRBD2
CDR3 DNA: TGTGCCAGCGGGAGGGCCGGGAATGAGCAGTTCTTC
CDR3 protein: CASGRAGNEQFF

V gene: TRBV7-9
J gene: TRBJ1-1
clone size: many
D gene: -
CDR3 DNA: TGTGCCAGCAGCCCTACGACAGGACAGAACACTGAAGCTTTCTTT
CDR3 protein: CASSPTTGQNTEAFF

V gene: TRBV28
J gene: TRBJ1-1
clone size: few
D gene: -
CDR3 DNA: TGTGCCAGCAGTTTATGGGACCAATTATCTTCTGAAGCTTTCTTT
CDR3 protein: CASSLWDQLSSEAFF

V gene: TRBV2
J gene: TRBJ2-5
clone size: many
D gene: TRBD2
CDR3 DNA: TGTGCCAGCAACGGGAGGATGATCCAAGAGACCCAGTACTTC
CDR3 protein: CASNGRMIQETQYF

V gene: TRBV20-1
J gene: TRBJ1-5
clone size: many
D gene: -
CDR3 DNA: TGCAGTGCTAGAGCCAGGGGAGGGGGTAGCAATCAGCCCCAGCATTTT
CDR3 protein: CSARARGGGSNQPQHF

V gene: TRBV18
J gene: TRBJ1-1
clone size: -
D gene: -
CDR3 DNA: TGTGCCAGCTCACCGGGAGTCGGAATGAACACTGAAGCTTTCTTT
CDR3 protein: CASSPGVGMNTEAFF

V gene: TRBV12-5
J gene: TRBJ2-1
clone size: many
D gene: TRBD2
CDR3 DNA: TGTGCTAGTGAGGGACTAGCGGGAAGCAATGAGCAGTTCTTC
CDR3 protein: CASEGLAGSNEQFF

V gene: TRBV19
J gene: TRBJ2-3
clone size: many
D gene: -
CDR3 DNA: TGTGCCAGTAGTCGACCGGAGCGGGCGAGCACAGATACGCAGTATTTT
CDR3 protein: CASSRPERASTDTQYF

V gene: TRBV6-5
J gene: TRBJ2-6
clone size: -
D gene: -
CDR3 DNA: TGTGCCAGCAGTCCCCCCGGGGCCAACGTCCTGACTTTC
CDR3 protein: CASSPPGANVLTF

V gene: TRBV20-1
J gene: TRBJ2-1
clone size: -
D gene: -
CDR3 DNA: TGCAGTGCCCGCGGAGTAAGTGGCGGGGCCTACAATGAGCAGTTCTTC
CDR3 protein: CSARGVSGGAYNEQFF

V gene: TRBV5-4
J gene: TRBJ2-3
clone size: -
D gene: TRBD2
CDR3 DNA: TGTGCCAGCAGCTTGAAGGCGGGAGCAGATACGCAGTATTTT
CDR3 protein: CASSLKAGADTQYF

V gene: TRBV29-1
J gene: TRBJ2-5
clone size: few
D gene: -
CDR3 DNA: TGCAGCGTTGTGGGGGTAACCGAGACCCAGTACTTC
CDR3 protein: CSVVGVTETQYF

V gene: TRBV28
J gene: TRBJ2-3
clone size: few
D gene: -
CDR3 DNA: TGTGCCAGCAGTCGCCGGGTGATGGATACGCAGTATTTT
CDR3 protein: CASSRRVMDTQYF

V gene: TRBV29-1
J gene: TRBJ2-2
clone size: -
D gene: -
CDR3 DNA: TGCAGCGTTGAAGAGGACAGCGTCCTTGGGGAGCTGTTTTTT
CDR3 protein: CSVEEDSVLGELFF

V gene: TRBV19
J gene: TRBJ1-5
clone size: many
D gene: -
CDR3 DNA: TGTGCCAGTAGTCTAACCGACAGGCTCAATCAGCCCCAGCATTTT
CDR3 protein: CASSLTDRLNQPQHF

V gene: TRBV5-1
J gene: TRBJ1-1
clone size: -
D gene: TRBD1
CDR3 DNA: TGCGCCAGCAGCTTGCAGGGGACAGCGAACACTGAAGCTTTCTTT
CDR3 protein: CASSLQGTANTEAFF

V gene: TRBV15
J gene: TRBJ2-3
clone size: many
D gene: -
CDR3 DNA: TGTGCCACCAGCTACAGGGTTGGGAGCACAGATACGCAGTATTTT
CDR3 protein: CATSYRVGSTDTQYF

V gene: TRBV7-9
J gene: TRBJ2-7
clone size: -
D gene: TRBD2
CDR3 DNA: TGTGCCAGCAGTTCGGGACTAGCGGGAGAGCAGTACTTC
CDR3 protein: CASSSGLAGEQYF

V gene: TRBV7-9
J gene: TRBJ1-2
clone size: few
D gene: -
CDR3 DNA: TGTGCCAGCAGCAGGGACGGACTTTATGGCTACACCTTC
CDR3 protein: CASSRDGLYGYTF

V gene: TRBV7-3
J gene: TRBJ2-3
clone size: few
D gene: TRBD2
CDR3 DNA: TGTGCCAGCAGCTTGGGACTAGCGGGACATACAGATACGCAGTATTTT
CDR3 protein: CASSLGLAGHTDTQYF